The source of this T cell receptor (beta chain) is a study of blood T cells in healthy people across ages (dated by TCRdb to the mid-2010s). Notes on the research overall: Template switching captured roughly one uniquely barcoded TCR beta cDNA molecule per two T cells in model experiments. Age-related changes in TCR beta repertoire diversity were measured in the study by deep sequencing normalized with unique cDNA molecular identifiers. Four age groups were formed from the donors: young (average approximately 15 years), middle-aged (just under 40), aged (roughly 59) and long-lived (about 80). To avoid experimental bias, donors of different ages were distributed randomly across sequencing lanes. The study analyzed two additional independent replicas of 1 million unique cDNA reads from the same blood draw for two donors, one aged 18 to 29 and one aged 80 or older. Study-level results and caveats: Observed TCR beta diversity correlated strongly with the percentage of naive T cells measured by flow cytometry. Donor CMV infection status was unknown, potentially confounding age-related changes in expanded clonotypes. Because profiling used bulk unsorted PBMCs, naive and antigen-experienced compartments could not be compared conclusively. The long-lived group showed more naive CD4+ T cells, fewer expanded clones and increased TCR diversity than the aged group, suggesting age selection. As age increased, observed TCR beta diversity per million T cells dropped in a roughly linear way, and a significant reduction was already evident by age approximately 40. Estimates of total diversity based on one million sequenced T cells were regarded as lower bounds and as underestimates.

The donors were roughly 39 Caucasian individuals from Russia, aged about 6 to 100 years, who were systemically healthy. Around 9.9 milliliters of peripheral blood were collected from each donor into EDTA-treated Vacutainer tubes. Ficoll-Paque density-gradient centrifugation was used to isolate PBMCs, with at least 7 million per sample. Total RNA was extracted from PBMCs with Trizol reagent, with at least 6 micrograms obtained per sample. Naive CD45RAhigh/CD27high T cell percentages were measured by flow cytometry on a PBMC aliquot from every donor. This clonotype was counted many times. Its antigen is unknown. Nothing much larger sits one base from this clone, and base qualities are not available. The protocol used for the library was 5' RACE. Sequencing was performed on an Illumina HiSeq 2500. A second 7 to 11 cycle PCR used a sample-barcoded 5' primer and a J-beta primer mix. Each TCR beta cDNA molecule received a unique molecular identifier from a template-switch 5' adaptor carrying 12 random nucleotides. Each sample yielded at least 3 million CDR3-containing paired-end reads. First-strand cDNA synthesis was performed from all RNA using the Mint cDNA synthesis kit, with priming by a TRBC-specific oligonucleotide. Following uracil-DNA glycosylase treatment, all cDNA underwent a first 18-cycle PCR with the universal primers M1SS and BC2_uni_R. The original methods were these. For normalization, 1 million high-quality reads, each with a distinct molecular identifier, were randomly selected from each sample. Instead of being binned into consensus sequences, reads that shared molecular identifiers were thrown out. CDR3 identification, clonotype clustering and error correction used MiTCR with a Q25 quality threshold and the strictest error-elimination algorithm. A nonparametric unseen species model with Euler transformation was used to estimate lower-bound total TCR beta diversity. The public reads were quality trimmed at Q25 with fastp and then assembled into clones with MiXCR by TCRdb, keeping productive beta chains. Entries that share a CDR3 protein sequence are merged under the most common genes and DNA. These V and J calls originate from TCRdb's pipeline instead of the authors' own analysis. The sample contains approximately 900,000 distinct CDR3 sequences, roughly 48% of them found a single time. The top ten clones comprise under 15% of the sample.

CDR1 and CDR2 (SQVTM, ANQGSEA) derive from the germline V gene. The V end loses 6 bases and the J end loses 6 bases, and a stretch of 16 bases separates them. CDR3 length: 13 amino acids, cysteine to phenylalanine. Just CDR3 DNA is preserved here, 39 bases in frame from base 1. The V and J genes are TRBV29-1 and TRBJ2-3; the D gene could be TRBD1 or TRBD2, each one agreeing over 5 bases. The sequence derives from a young man in good health. Sequencing was performed on blood. The CDR3 corresponds to CSVGTGWGDTQYF. The DNA reads TGCAGCGTCGGGACGGGCTGGGGCGATACGCAGTATTTT.